This note documents a single TCR beta chain sequence. The data originate from a study of human T cells and chemical hapten exposure. About the study: Predominantly women, the patients had alopecia areata, totalis or universalis.

Trimming pared 6 bases from V and 4 bases from J, leaving 15 bases between. This CDR3 has 14 amino acids. The germline CDR1 and CDR2 sequences are SEHNR and FQNEAQ (reference sequence). One entry per CDR3 protein results from TCRdb running MiXCR on the RACE reads. The sample has some 400,000 distinct CDR3 sequences, 4% to 5.5% seen once. Time point indicated: patch test 1, 2 weeks after DPC sensitization. Treatment given: therapeutic diphenylcyclopropenone sensitization with weekly scalp DPC. Suited to DPC and affected by alopecia, the donors ranged from 18 to 70 years old. This material consisted of whole blood, taken in connection with sensitization to the hapten diphenylcyclopropenone (DPC). The V and J genes are TRBV7-9 and TRBJ1-1, with D maybe TRBD1 (6 bases). The clonotype comes from a woman in her 50s with alopecia areata. Some clones in this sample may be carry-over from other donors' samples. The CDR3 region is CASRPRDKVTEAFF. The CDR3 coding sequence is TGTGCCAGCAGGCCCCGGGACAAGGTCACTGAAGCTTTCTTT. The variable domain in full, completed from reference TRBV7-9 and TRBJ1-1, reads DTGVSQNPRHKITKRGQNVTFRCDPISEHNRLYWYRQTLGQGPEFLTYFQNEAQLEKSRLLSDRFSAERPKGSFSTLEIQRTEQGDSAMYLCASRPRDKVTEAFFGQGTRLTVV.